This T cell receptor (beta chain) was identified in a study of early T cells in non-severe SARS-CoV-2 infection. MiXCR, applied by TCRdb to the 5' RACE reads, yields one record per CDR3 protein. Of some 48,000 distinct CDR3 sequences in the sample, roughly 6.2% were seen once. Germline lookup yields CDR1 SQVTM and CDR2 ANQGSEA. This CDR3 region has 11 residues. V gave up 8 bases and J gave up 2 bases, with 8 bases separating them. The chain is built from TRBV29-1 and TRBJ2-3; D unclear. Sequences were derived from whole blood, sampled at baseline. The receptor's source is an adult who was a healthcare worker with PCR-confirmed SARS-CoV-2 infection or an uninfected control (not recorded which). CDR3 sequence reads: CSSKLTDTQYF. The CDR3 coding sequence is TGCAGCTCAAAACTCACAGATACGCAGTATTTT.